The rows below give T cell receptor beta chains drawn from one sample of a study of T cell responses to AZD1222 COVID-19 vaccine. Data came from immunoSEQ multiplex PCR; TCRdb stores just in-frame clones and leaves some out. This sample has more than 140,000 clones; approximately 89% occur once, and the top ten carry 4.5% to 6.5%. Sequenced material: peripheral blood, taken on day 0 of AZD1222 vaccination. The receptors were sampled from an adult in good health. CDR3s include the opening cysteine and the closing phenylalanine or tryptophan. A D gene is named only where the DNA matches it firmly. Clone size, where shown, is once, few, many, or a class for clones that have expanded.

len | abundance | j_gene | d_gene | v_gene | CDR3nt | CDR3aa
17 | . | TRBJ2-3 | TRBD2 | TRBV7-6 | TGTGCCAGCAGCCCCCTAGCGGGAGGGACGAGCACAGATACGCAGTATTTT | CASSPLAGGTSTDTQYF
13 | once | TRBJ2-7 | . | TRBV28 | TGTGCCGCGAATCAGGGGGGTAGCGACGAGCAGTACTTC | CAANQGGSDEQYF
15 | . | TRBJ1-1 | . | TRBV6-5 | TGTGCCAGCAGTTACTCGACGAGTGAGAACACTGAAGCTTTCTTT | CASSYSTSENTEAFF
15 | . | TRBJ2-1 | . | TRBV7-2 | TGTGCCAGCAGCTTAGGGGCGCGTGGCTACAATGAGCAGTTCTTC | CASSLGARGYNEQFF
15 | . | TRBJ1-4 | . | TRBV28 | TGTGCCAGCAGATACAAGACAGCTGAGAATGAAAAACTGTTTTTT | CASRYKTAENEKLFF
16 | . | TRBJ2-7 | . | TRBV15 | TGTGCCACCAGCAGAGGTGCGGGGCTAGCGAGCTACGAGCAGTACTTC | CATSRGAGLASYEQYF
13 | . | TRBJ1-2 | . | TRBV28 | TGTGCCAGCAGTTTCTTGGCCTCAAGTGGCTACACCTTC | CASSFLASSGYTF
15 | . | TRBJ1-2 | TRBD1 | TRBV7-9 | TGTGCCAGCAGCGACCCGGGACAGGGGTTCTATGGCTACACCTTC | CASSDPGQGFYGYTF
14 | . | TRBJ1-6 | . | TRBV19 | TGTGCCAGTAGTATCGCATGGGGGGGATCACCCCTCCACTTT | CASSIAWGGSPLHF
14 | . | TRBJ1-2 | . | TRBV4-2 | TGTGCCAGCAGCCCGGGGGGCAGGGACTATGGCTACACCTTC | CASSPGGRDYGYTF
16 | . | TRBJ2-1 | TRBD1 | TRBV27 | TGTGCCAGCAGCCGAACAGGGGGCGGCGAGGACAATGAGCAGTTCTTC | CASSRTGGGEDNEQFF
19 | . | TRBJ2-7 | . | TRBV21-1 | TGTGCCAGCAGCAAAGGGATCGGGACAGGGGCCCAGGCGCCTGGGGAGCAGTACTTC | CASSKGIGTGAQAPGEQYF
14 | . | TRBJ1-1 | TRBD1 | TRBV6-5 | TGTGCCAGCAGTCGTCCGACAGGGGCCACTGAAGCTTTCTTT | CASSRPTGATEAFF
14 | . | TRBJ1-1 | TRBD1 | TRBV15 | TGTGCCACCGGGACAGGGGGCCTGGTTACTGAAGCTTTCTTT | CATGTGGLVTEAFF
12 | . | TRBJ2-3 | . | TRBV12-3/TRBV12-4 | TGTGCCAGCAGTTATAGCACAGATACGCAGTATTTT | CASSYSTDTQYF
13 | . | TRBJ1-1 | . | TRBV5-8 | TGTGCCAGCAGCTTCTCGTTGAACACTGAAGCTTTCTTT | CASSFSLNTEAFF
15 | . | TRBJ2-7 | TRBD2 | TRBV28 | TGTGCCAGCAGTCCCAGGACTAGCGGAACCTACGAGCAGTACTTC | CASSPRTSGTYEQYF
14 | . | TRBJ1-4 | . | TRBV9 | TGTGCCAGCAGCGTAGGGGCTGCGAATGAAAAACTGTTTTTT | CASSVGAANEKLFF
15 | . | TRBJ1-2 | TRBD1 | TRBV16 | TGTGCCAGCAGCCAATCCTCTGCGGCAGGGGGTGGCTACACCTTC | CASSQSSAAGGGYTF
15 | once | TRBJ1-1 | . | TRBV7-9 | TGTGCCAGCAGCCCACTACCTCGGGCAAACACTGAAGCTTTCTTT | CASSPLPRANTEAFF
17 | . | TRBJ2-3 | . | TRBV5-1 | TGCGCCAGCAGCTTGTGGGGTCGGGGGCAGAGCACAGATACGCAGTATTTT | CASSLWGRGQSTDTQYF
15 | . | TRBJ1-1 | . | TRBV7-2 | TGTGCCAGCAGCCCGTCTGGGGGGACGAACACTGAAGCTTTCTTT | CASSPSGGTNTEAFF
14 | . | TRBJ2-7 | TRBD2 | TRBV5-1 | TGCGCCAGCAGCCCGACTAGCGGGAGTAACGAGCAGTACTTC | CASSPTSGSNEQYF
17 | . | TRBJ2-5 | . | TRBV28 | TGTGCCAGCAGTTTATTTAGGACACAAGGTTACCAAGAGACCCAGTACTTC | CASSLFRTQGYQETQYF
13 | . | TRBJ1-5 | . | TRBV30 | TGTGCCTGGAGTGTGGGGGGAAATCAGCCCCAGCATTTT | CAWSVGGNQPQHF
14 | . | TRBJ2-7 | . | TRBV28 | TGTGCCAGCAGTTTATCCGGAGGATCCTACGAGCAGTACTTC | CASSLSGGSYEQYF
16 | . | TRBJ2-2 | TRBD2 | TRBV5-1 | TGCGCCAGCAGAAAGGGTTCGGGAGGGGTGACCGGGGAGCTGTTTTTT | CASRKGSGGVTGELFF
16 | . | TRBJ2-3 | . | TRBV6-5 | TGTGCCAGCAGTTACTCGAATCCCTCAGGCACAGATACGCAGTATTTT | CASSYSNPSGTDTQYF
17 | . | TRBJ2-4 | TRBD1 | TRBV9 | TGTGCCAGCAGCCCCAGTTCGGGACAGAGAGCCAAAAACATTCAGTACTTC | CASSPSSGQRAKNIQYF
17 | . | TRBJ1-5 | . | TRBV28 | TGTGCCAGCAGTTTTGCCAGGGCGGAAATTGGCAATCAGCCCCAGCATTTT | CASSFARAEIGNQPQHF
17 | . | TRBJ2-5 | TRBD2 | TRBV13 | TGTGCCAGCAGCCCAGGGACTAGCGGGTCTTCGGGGGAGACCCAGTACTTC | CASSPGTSGSSGETQYF
12 | . | TRBJ2-1 | . | TRBV2 | TGTGCCAGCAGTTTCGAGGGGAGTGAGCAGTTCTTC | CASSFEGSEQFF
12 | . | TRBJ2-2 | . | TRBV6-5 | TGTGCCACCCGCCCGGTCACCGGGGAGCTGTTTTTT | CATRPVTGELFF
15 | . | TRBJ2-3 | . | TRBV7-6 | TGTGCCAGCAGCCCATACCCGAAAGGGTCAGATACGCAGTATTTT | CASSPYPKGSDTQYF
17 | once | TRBJ1-2 | . | TRBV23-1 | TGCGCCAGCAGTCACCCTATCCCCCGTGTCCCTATTTATGGCTACACCTTC | CASSHPIPRVPIYGYTF